Following are 26 T cell receptor beta chains from one sample sequenced in a study of OX40 agonist ivuxolimab in advanced cancers. Sequencing was performed with immunoSEQ multiplex PCR; in TCRdb, only in-frame clones are kept and a portion is missing. The profile shows 30,000 to 45,000 clones, about 81% of them singletons. This sample comprised CD4+ or CD8+ T cells sorted from blood, obtained in a trial of the OX40 agonist ivuxolimab. The receptors were gathered from an adult with an advanced solid tumor such as melanoma, head and neck, liver or kidney cancer.

Ten or more counts support this clone. The chain combines TRBV4-3 with TRBJ1-1; D gene ambiguous. The germline V gene has CDR1 LGHNA and CDR2 YSLEER. The CDR3 is 17 residues long. V shed 2 bases and J shed 6 bases, with 22 bases lying between them. This CDR3 reads CASSQKLLRGSAAEAFF. CDR3 DNA sequence: TGCGCCAGCAGCCAAAAGCTCCTCCGAGGCAGTGCCGCTGAAGCTTTCTTT.

The chain carries TRBV11-2 and TRBJ1-2, with D maybe TRBD1 (6 bases). The CDR3 has 15 amino acids. V was clipped by 1 base and J by 6 bases, with 15 bases between them. Germline V lookup: CDR1 SGHAT, CDR2 FQNNGV. The CDR3, as DNA: TGTGCCAGCAGCTTAGTGACAGGCAGCGGCGATGGCTACACCTTC. Protein sequence: CASSLVTGSGDGYTF.

This chain joins TRBV10-2 and TRBJ1-1, with a possible D match to TRBD1 (6 bases). The CDR3 extends over 12 amino acids. Trimming stripped 7 bases from V and 13 bases from J, with 19 bases between. Germline V lookup: CDR1 WSHSY, CDR2 SAAADI. CDR3 in amino acids: CASNPGHRENFF. CDR3 DNA: TGCGCCAGCAACCCCGGGCACAGGGAGAATTTCTTT.

V is TRBV18 and J is TRBJ1-2, with TRBD1 matching 9 bases. V dropped 3 bases and J dropped 3; count of bases not matched to a gene: 5. The CDR3 spans 15 residues. CDR1 and CDR2 (germline): KGHSH, LQKENI. CDR3 nucleotide sequence: TGTGCCAGCTCACCCAGACAGGGGGACTACTATGGCTACACCTTC. Amino acid sequence: CASSPRQGDYYGYTF.

V gene TRBV28 combines with J gene TRBJ2-7; TRBD1 agrees at 7 bases. The CDR3 runs 16 residues. Germline CDR1 reads MDHEN; CDR2 reads SYDVKM. V lost 6 bases to trimming and J lost 2 bases; unmatched junction nucleotides: 13. The CDR3 here is CASSPGTADLTYEQYF. As DNA, the CDR3 is TGTGCCAGCAGCCCGGGGACAGCAGACTTAACCTACGAGCAGTACTTC. The full variable domain, rest sourced from reference TRBV28 and TRBJ2-7, is DVKVTQSSRYLVKRTGEKVFLECVQDMDHENMFWYRQDPGLGLRLIYFSYDVKMKEKGDIPEGYSVSREKKERFSLILESASTNQTSMYLCASSPGTADLTYEQYFGPGTRLTVT.

The table lists this clone with a few counts. The chain has TRBV9 and TRBJ2-1, with 12 bases fitting TRBD2. Trimming took 4 bases from V and 7 from J; bases not matched to a gene: 6. CDR1 is SGDLS and CDR2 is YYNGEE in the germline V gene. The CDR3 sequence is 15 residues long. CDR3 sequence reads: CASSTSSGRGNEQFF. Here the CDR3 DNA reads TGTGCCAGCAGCACATCTAGCGGGAGGGGGAATGAGCAGTTCTTC.

This clone was seen a few times. A read error may produce the germline difference seen at one junction end. The chain combines TRBV27 with TRBJ2-6, with TRBD1 matching over 9 bases. This CDR3 is built from 18 residues. CDR1 MNHEY and CDR2 SMNVEV come from the germline V gene (reference sequence). The CDR3 loop is CASSPGQGLPSGADVLTF. The CDR3 DNA reads TGTGCCAGCAGCCCAGGACAGGGGTTACCCTCTGGGGCCGACGTCCTGACTTTC.

The chain couples TRBV6-1 to TRBJ2-1; 10 positions agree with TRBD2. The germline V gene has CDR1 MNHNS and CDR2 SASEGT. This CDR3 is 16 amino acids long. Trimming cost V 6 bases and J 1 base; bases outside gene matches: 6. The CDR3 region is CASSEPSGGSYNEQFF. CDR3 bases: TGTGCCAGCAGCGAACCTAGCGGGGGTTCCTACAATGAGCAGTTCTTC.

In regard to this clone: One end of the junction is discordant with germline, which a read error may explain. The chain uses TRBV2 and TRBJ2-1; 9 bases agree with TRBD2. Germline assignment: CDR1 SNHLY and CDR2 FYNNEI. The CDR3 spans 16 residues. The CDR3 reads CAGSGHRGRANNEQFF. CDR3 DNA sequence: TGTGCCGGCAGTGGCCACCGCGGGAGGGCGAACAATGAGCAGTTCTTC.

The CDR3 is CASSPGRRAEAFF. Written as DNA, the CDR3 is TGTGCCAGTAGCCCCGGTAGGCGCGCTGAAGCTTTCTTT. The rearrangement links TRBV19 to TRBJ1-1; D is unclear. With 6 bases removed from V and 6 bases from J, the gap between germline ends came to 14 bases. CDR1 is LNHDA, CDR2 SQIVND, per germline (reference sequence). The CDR3 consists of 13 residues.

This rearrangement joins TRBV28 to TRBJ2-2; a weak D match, TRBD1 (6 bases). Trimming took off 7 bases at V and 2 bases at J, with 11 bases between the two ends. Germline V CDR1 and CDR2: MDHEN, SYDVKM. The CDR3 is 14 residues long. The CDR3 here is CASNPGQNTGELFF. CDR3 coding DNA: TGTGCCAGCAATCCGGGACAAAACACCGGGGAGCTGTTTTTT.

This clone was seen once. The V call is TRBV19, the J call TRBJ2-5; perhaps TRBD2 as D (6 bases). Germline CDR1 LNHDA, CDR2 SQIVND (reference sequence). The CDR3 loop spans 13 amino acids. V lost 6 bases to trimming and J lost 5 bases, with 13 bases between them. The CDR3 here is CASRGFREETQYF. CDR3 DNA sequence: TGTGCCAGTAGAGGCTTTCGGGAGGAGACCCAGTACTTC.

The CDR3 nucleotides are TGTGCCAGCAGTGTCCAGGGGGCTGGAGATACGCAGTATTTT. It encodes CASSVQGAGDTQYF. The V and J genes are TRBV25-1 and TRBJ2-3; the match to TRBD1 covers 8 bases. J lost 5 bases, V lost 4 bases, and 5 bases had no gene match. The CDR3 contains 14 residues. Germline values: CDR1 MGHDK, CDR2 SYGVNS.

The V and J genes are TRBV4-3 and TRBJ1-4; 8 bases line up with TRBD1. This CDR3 is built from 15 residues. The germline gives CDR1 LGHNA, CDR2 YSLEER. Trimming cost V 4 bases and J 5 bases; bases outside gene matches: 6. This CDR3 is CASSPRGRENEKLFF. The CDR3 region has the DNA TGCGCCAGCAGCCCCAGGGGGCGGGAGAATGAAAAACTGTTTTTT.

This chain joins TRBV2 and TRBJ2-2, with D perhaps TRBD2 (6 bases). The CDR3 contains 15 residues. Germline V gives CDR1 SNHLY, CDR2 FYNNEI. V lost 5 bases and J 4 bases, leaving 14 bases between the germline ends. For the CDR3, the DNA is TGTGCCAGCAGTTACACCGGGGGACGCACCGGGGAGCTGTTTTTT. Residues: CASSYTGGRTGELFF.

This chain links TRBV19 with TRBJ2-3, with 8 bases identical to TRBD1. This CDR3 region has 15 residues. V shed 5 bases and J 1 base; nucleotides not matched to a gene: 5. Germline V gives CDR1 LNHDA, CDR2 SQIVND (reference sequence). The CDR3 DNA reads TGTGCCAGTAGTTGGAGACAGGGGCGCACAGATACGCAGTATTTT. Translation gives CASSWRQGRTDTQYF. Complete variable domain (other parts from reference TRBV19 and TRBJ2-3): DGGITQSPKYLFRKEGQNVTLSCEQNLNHDAMYWYRQDPGQGLRLIYYSQIVNDFQKGDIAEGYSVSREKKESFPLTVTSAQKNPTAFYLCASSWRQGRTDTQYFGPGTRLTVL.

The rearrangement links TRBV20-1 to TRBJ2-3, with D perhaps TRBD1 (5 bases). The CDR3 spans 11 residues. Trimming took off 6 bases at V and 7 bases at J, with 11 bases between the two ends. Germline V gene data show CDR1 as DFQATT and CDR2 as SNEGSKA (reference sequence). The CDR3 reads CSAMGRHTQYF. The CDR3 coding sequence is TGCAGTGCCATGGGGCGGCATACGCAGTATTTT.

This chain connects TRBV7-2 to TRBJ1-2; 7 bases are shared with TRBD1. Germline CDR1 and CDR2: SGHTA and FQGNSA. J was trimmed by 4 bases and V by 4 bases; bases with no gene match: 6. This CDR3 region has 14 residues. CDR3 protein: CASSSGQDRYGYTF. The CDR3 nucleotides are TGTGCCAGCAGCTCCGGACAGGACCGCTATGGCTACACCTTC.

This clone was observed a few times. V is TRBV7-3 and J is TRBJ2-3; D uncertain. CDR3 length equals 14 residues. V was trimmed by 5 bases and J by 0 bases, leaving 9 bases between them. CDR1 is SGHTA and CDR2 is FQGTGA in the germline V gene. The CDR3 bases are TGTGCCAGCAGCCTCCAATCTAGCACAGATACGCAGTATTTT. This translates into CASSLQSSTDTQYF.

The chain joins TRBV7-9 to TRBJ2-2; 7 bases agree with TRBD1. V trimming: 6 bases; J trimming: 5 bases; junction bases outside the gene matches: 9. The CDR3 sequence is 15 residues long. CDR1 is SEHNR, CDR2 FQNEAQ, per germline (reference sequence). The CDR3 region is CASSPRGRGTGELFF. Here the CDR3 DNA reads TGTGCCAGCAGTCCCCGGGGCAGGGGGACCGGGGAGCTGTTTTTT.

CDR3 DNA sequence: TGCGCCAGCAGCCCAAATACAGGGTTGAATGAGCAGTTCTTC. It yields the protein CASSPNTGLNEQFF. The chain uses TRBV5-1 and TRBJ2-1; D possibly corresponds to TRBD1 (6 bases). The CDR3 extends over 14 amino acids. Trimming cost V 4 bases and J 7 bases, with 15 bases left between them. CDR1 and CDR2 (germline): SGHRS, YFSETQ.

The chain combines TRBV7-2 with TRBJ2-1; no clear D. Germline assignment: CDR1 SGHTA and CDR2 FQGNSA. The CDR3 length is 12 residues. Trimming cost V 2 bases and J 6 bases, with 5 bases left between them. CDR3 region: CASSLYANEQFF. In nucleotides, the CDR3 is TGTGCCAGCAGCTTATACGCCAATGAGCAGTTCTTC.

This clone was observed a handful of times. J is TRBJ2-2 and V is TRBV7-6; 7 bases are a match to TRBD1. Germline CDR1 SGHVS, CDR2 FNYEAQ. V shed 5 bases, J shed 2 bases, and the junction held 8 bases outside the gene matches. This CDR3 spans 16 amino acids. The CDR3 protein is CASSKRQGVNTGELFF. The CDR3 coding sequence is TGTGCCAGCAGCAAACGACAGGGCGTCAACACCGGGGAGCTGTTTTTT.

The J gene is TRBJ1-3, the V gene TRBV7-2; D unclear. Germline V gene data show CDR1 as SGHTA and CDR2 as FQGNSA. The CDR3 totals 11 residues. Trimming shortened V by 1 base and J by 7 bases, and 2 bases separated the two germline ends. CDR3 sequence (DNA): TGTGCCAGCAGCTTAGTTAACACCATATATTTT. It codes for CASSLVNTIYF.

The chain employs TRBV19 and TRBJ1-5; possible D gene TRBD1, 5 bases. The CDR3 has 14 amino acids. The V end was cut by 7 bases, the J end by 4 bases, with 14 bases between. CDR1 and CDR2 (germline): LNHDA, SQIVND (reference sequence). CDR3 sequence (DNA): TGTGCCAGTATGGTAACAGGTTCGAATCAGCCCCAGCATTTT. It is translated as CASMVTGSNQPQHF.

This chain joins TRBV7-9 and TRBJ2-7, with 7 positions matching TRBD1. CDR3 length: 13 residues. Germline values: CDR1 SEHNR, CDR2 FQNEAQ (reference sequence). J lost 6 bases, V lost 10 bases, and 12 bases had no gene match. The CDR3 DNA sequence: TGTGCCACGACAGGGCAGGGGGTCGGCGAGCAGTACTTC. This sequence encodes CATTGQGVGEQYF.